This record concerns one TCR beta chain sequence. Its specificity is unknown. Other DNA sequences in this sample translate to the same CDR3. This record comes from a study of shared clonotypes between healthy human individuals. Findings of the study overall: Several donors had 5% to 6.5% of their naive CD4 clonotypes in common.

The method was immunoSEQ multiplex PCR; TCRdb's version includes in-frame clones alone and lacks a portion of them. The table includes a few million clones, nearly 97% detected once. The receptor comes from a man in his late teens or twenties in good health. Sequencing was carried out using naive CD4+ T cells sorted from blood. Regarding subset: CD45RA+ positively selected.

CDR3 residues: CASSPSLGEQYF. For the CDR3, the DNA is TGTGCCAGCTCACCGAGTTTGGGCGAGCAGTACTTC. This chain uses TRBV18 with TRBJ2-7; the D is unclear. The germline V and J ends were trimmed by 3 bases and 6 bases, with 9 bases remaining between them. The germline gives CDR1 KGHSH, CDR2 LQKENI. CDR3 length: 12 amino acids.